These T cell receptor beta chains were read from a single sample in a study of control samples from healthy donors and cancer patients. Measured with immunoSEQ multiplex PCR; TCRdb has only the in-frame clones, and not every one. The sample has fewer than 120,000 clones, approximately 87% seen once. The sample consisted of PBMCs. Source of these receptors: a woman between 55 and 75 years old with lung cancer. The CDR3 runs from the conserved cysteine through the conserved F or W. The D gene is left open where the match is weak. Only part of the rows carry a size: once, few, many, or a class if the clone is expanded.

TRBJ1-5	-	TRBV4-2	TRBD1	TGTGCCAGCAGCCAGACAGGGGGCGAAGGTCAGCCCCAGCATTTT	CASSQTGGEGQPQHF
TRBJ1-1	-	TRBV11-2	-	TGTGCCAGCAGCCGTACAGGATTGAACACTGAAGCTTTCTTT	CASSRTGLNTEAFF
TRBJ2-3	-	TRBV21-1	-	TGTGCCAGCAGCAAAGACACGGAGGGGTACGATACGCAGTATTTT	CASSKDTEGYDTQYF
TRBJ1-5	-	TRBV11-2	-	TGTGCCAGCAGCTTCTCGGCAGATAGCAATCAGCCCCAGCATTTT	CASSFSADSNQPQHF
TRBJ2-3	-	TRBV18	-	TGTGCCAGCTCCCAACAGAGGGAGAGCACAGATACGCAGTATTTT	CASSQQRESTDTQYF
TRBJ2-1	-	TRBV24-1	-	TGTGCCACCAGCTCTGTGGGCAATGAGCAGTTCTTC	CATSSVGNEQFF
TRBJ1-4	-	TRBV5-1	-	TGCGCCAGCAGCCTCGGACAGTTTACATATAATGAAAAACTGTTTTTT	CASSLGQFTYNEKLFF
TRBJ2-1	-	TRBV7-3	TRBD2	TGTGCCAGCAGCTTATTATCGGGGGGTGGTGAGCAGTTCTTC	CASSLLSGGGEQFF
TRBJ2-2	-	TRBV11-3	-	TGTGCCAGCAGCTTAGGCACGGGCGTCACCGGGGAGCTGTTTTTT	CASSLGTGVTGELFF
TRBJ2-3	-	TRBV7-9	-	TGTGCCAGCAGCTTTGTACAAATCCCCGGCACAGATACGCAGTATTTT	CASSFVQIPGTDTQYF
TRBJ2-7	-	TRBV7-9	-	TGTGCCAGCAGCCTAACCCCCTACGAGCAGTACTTC	CASSLTPYEQYF
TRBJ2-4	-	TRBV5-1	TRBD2	TGCGCCAGCAGCTTGGCCCCCGGGACTAGCGTGGGGAACATTCAGTACTTC	CASSLAPGTSVGNIQYF
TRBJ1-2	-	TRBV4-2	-	TGTGCCAGCAGCCAAGGAGTCGGGGATGGCTACACCTTC	CASSQGVGDGYTF
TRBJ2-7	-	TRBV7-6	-	TGTGCCAGCAGCCTTCTACCGACAGAGCCTAACGAGCAGTACTTC	CASSLLPTEPNEQYF
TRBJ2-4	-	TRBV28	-	TGTGCCAGCGCAGGGGAAAGGGTCAAAAACATTCAGTACTTC	CASAGERVKNIQYF
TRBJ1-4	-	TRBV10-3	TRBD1	TGTGCCATCAGCTCCGGACAGGGGGCACGGGAAAAACTGTTTTTT	CAISSGQGAREKLFF
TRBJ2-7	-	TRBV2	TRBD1	TGTGCCATCGAACCCGGGACGGGACAGGGTGGTCGGTACGAGCAGTACTTC	CAIEPGTGQGGRYEQYF
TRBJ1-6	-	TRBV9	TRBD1	TGTGCCAGCAGCGTAGGTGAAGTGAGGGACAGGGGAAATTCACCCCTCCACTTT	CASSVGEVRDRGNSPLHF
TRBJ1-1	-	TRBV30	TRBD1	TGTGCCTGGAATCACAGGGGATCTATGAACACTGAAGCTTTCTTT	CAWNHRGSMNTEAFF
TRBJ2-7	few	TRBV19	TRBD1	TGTGCCAGTAGCGGGGACAGGGGGCTGGGCGAGCAGTACTTC	CASSGDRGLGEQYF
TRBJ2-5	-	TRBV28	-	TGTGCCAGCAGTTTTACAGGTCCACCAAAAGAGACCCAGTACTTC	CASSFTGPPKETQYF
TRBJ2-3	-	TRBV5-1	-	TGCGCCAGCAGCTTGGGGGGGACTAGCACAGATACGCAGTATTTT	CASSLGGTSTDTQYF
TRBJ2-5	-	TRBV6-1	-	TGTGCCAGCAGTGATCCCTTGCGCCAAGAGACCCAGTACTTC	CASSDPLRQETQYF
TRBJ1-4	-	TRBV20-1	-	TGCAGTGCAGCGGGTGACGAAAAACTGTTTTTT	CSAAGDEKLFF
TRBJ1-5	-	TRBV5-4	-	TGTGCCAGCAGCTTAGGGGGTTCTGATCAGCCCCAGCATTTT	CASSLGGSDQPQHF
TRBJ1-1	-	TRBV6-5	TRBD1	TGTGCCAGCAGATCCGGGACAGTGAACACTGAAGCTTTCTTT	CASRSGTVNTEAFF
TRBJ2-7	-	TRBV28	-	TGTGCCAGCAGTTTTACCCAGCAGGTATCCGAGCAGTACTTC	CASSFTQQVSEQYF
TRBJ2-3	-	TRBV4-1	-	TGCGCCAGCAGTAAGGAGGGAGGGGGAGGAGATACGCAGTATTTT	CASSKEGGGGDTQYF
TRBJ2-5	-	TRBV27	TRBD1	TGTGCCAGCAGTTTATCCCCATCGGGACAGCCGTTCCAAGAGACCCAGTACTTC	CASSLSPSGQPFQETQYF
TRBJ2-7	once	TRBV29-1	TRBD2	TGCAGCGTTTGGGAGGGAGGATTCTTCAGCTCCTACGAGCAGTACTTC	CSVWEGGFFSSYEQYF
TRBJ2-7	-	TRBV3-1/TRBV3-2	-	TGTGCCAGCAGCCAAGTTGGAGGGGCGGACTACGAGCAGTACTTC	CASSQVGGADYEQYF
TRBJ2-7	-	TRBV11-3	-	TGTGCCAGCAGCTTCTACAGGGCCAACGAGCAGTACTTC	CASSFYRANEQYF
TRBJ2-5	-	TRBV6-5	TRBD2	TGTGCCAGCAGCCAAACGGGGGGTCCAGAGACCCAGTACTTC	CASSQTGGPETQYF
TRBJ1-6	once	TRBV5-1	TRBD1	TGCGCCAGCAGCTTGGGGACAGGGGGCGCGAATTCACCCCTCCACTTT	CASSLGTGGANSPLHF
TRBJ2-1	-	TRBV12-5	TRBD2	TGTGCTAGTGGTCCCCGCCCCCTGGCGGGAGCGCGGAATGAGCAGTTCTTC	CASGPRPLAGARNEQFF
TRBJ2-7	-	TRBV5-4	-	TGTGCCAGCAGCTTGGGGACGGCTCCCTACGAGCAGTACTTC	CASSLGTAPYEQYF
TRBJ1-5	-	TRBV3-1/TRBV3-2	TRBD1	TGTGCCAGCAGCCAAGAAGGGGGCTTTGGGCCCCAGCATTTT	CASSQEGGFGPQHF
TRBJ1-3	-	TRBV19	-	TGTGCCAGTAGGGTGGGACCTCTCTCTGGAAACACCATATATTTT	CASRVGPLSGNTIYF
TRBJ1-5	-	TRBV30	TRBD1	TGTGCCTGGAGTATTGGGACAGGGGTAAGAGCGCCCTATCAGCCCCAGCATTTT	CAWSIGTGVRAPYQPQHF
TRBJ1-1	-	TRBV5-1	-	TGCGCCAGCAGCTTGGATGAGGCCAAGATGAACACTGAAGCTTTCTTT	CASSLDEAKMNTEAFF
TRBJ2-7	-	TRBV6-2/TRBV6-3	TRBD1	TGTGCCAGCAGTTTACCGACAGGGCTATACGAGCAGTACTTC	CASSLPTGLYEQYF
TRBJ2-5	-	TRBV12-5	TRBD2	TGTGCTAGTGCCACCATCCCCCTAGCGGGGGTAACCGGGGGAGAGACCCAGTACTTC	CASATIPLAGVTGGETQYF
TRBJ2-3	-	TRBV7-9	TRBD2	TGTGCCAGCAGCCGAGGAGGGACTAGCGGGAGGAGCACAGATACGCAGTATTTT	CASSRGGTSGRSTDTQYF
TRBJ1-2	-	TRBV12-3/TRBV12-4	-	TGTGCCAGCGCCAGTTCTCAGGGAGGCTACACCTTC	CASASSQGGYTF
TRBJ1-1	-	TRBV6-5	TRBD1	TGTGCCAGCAGAACACAGGGGATTCGTAGCACTGAAGCTTTCTTT	CASRTQGIRSTEAFF
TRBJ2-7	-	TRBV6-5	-	TGTGCCAGCAGTTACTCTACAGGCACCTACGAGCAGTACTTC	CASSYSTGTYEQYF